This record concerns one T cell receptor (beta chain) sequence. Its target is unknown. Enrollment shut out patients with autoimmune disease history or systemic immunosuppression. Germline V gene lookup returns CDR1 MNHEY and CDR2 SVGAGI. V lost 2 bases to trimming and J lost 6 bases, with 10 bases between them. The CDR3 is made up of 13 amino acids. The data originate from a study of OX40 agonist ivuxolimab in advanced cancers. Study-level results: Fewer expanded clones were found on average in CD4+ than in CD8+ T cells.

The table came from immunoSEQ multiplex PCR; TCRdb's copy has only in-frame clones and leaves some out. The sample lists tens of thousands of clones; 80% were seen once. This receptor was obtained from an adult with an advanced solid tumor such as melanoma, head and neck, liver or kidney cancer. This chain links TRBV6-5 with TRBJ1-2; maybe TRBD1 (6 bases). The material sequenced was CD4+ or CD8+ T cells sorted from blood, taken in a trial of the OX40 agonist ivuxolimab. DNA of the CDR3: TGTGCCAGCAGTTACGCGGCAGGGGATGGCTACACCTTC. Protein sequence: CASSYAAGDGYTF.